A single sample gave rise to the 20 T cell receptor beta chains below, sequenced in a study of shared clonotypes between healthy human individuals. The assay was immunoSEQ multiplex PCR, and TCRdb's table has in-frame clones only and misses some. The repertoire includes 2,500,000 or so clones, 85% to 95% of them detected once, and 0.37% sits in the top ten. The sample comprised naive CD4+ T cells from PBMCs. Noted subset: CD45RA+ positively selected. All receptors derive from a man between 18 and 35 years old in good health. Some clones in this sample may be carry-over from other donors' samples.

This chain uses TRBV11-2 with TRBJ1-2; D gene unclear. Per germline, CDR1 SGHAT and CDR2 FQNNGV. The V end was cut by 0 bases, the J end by 1 base, with 12 bases between. CDR3 length equals 16 residues. The CDR3 here is CASSLDPPQLNYGYTF. DNA for the CDR3: TGTGCCAGCAGCTTAGACCCCCCCCAGCTTAACTATGGCTACACCTTC. Supplemented by reference TRBV11-2 and TRBJ1-2, the full variable domain reads EAGVAQSPRYKIIEKRQSVAFWCNPISGHATLYWYQQILGQGPKLLIQFQNNGVVDDSQLPKDRFSAERLKGVDSTLKIQPAKLEDSAVYLCASSLDPPQLNYGYTFGSGTRLTVV.

The chain employs TRBV5-1 and TRBJ1-2, with D possibly matching TRBD1 (5 bases). V was shortened by 4 bases and J by 7 bases, with 17 bases between the two germline ends. Germline V gene lookup returns CDR1 SGHRS and CDR2 YFSETQ. The CDR3 sequence is 14 residues long. The CDR3 region is CASSPAVGDSGYTF. For the CDR3, the DNA is TGCGCCAGCAGCCCCGCGGTAGGGGATAGTGGCTACACCTTC.

V is TRBV21-1 and J is TRBJ2-1; the table assigns TRBD1, which was not confirmed against the DNA. TRBV21-1 is shown as a pseudogene. CDR3 length: 18 residues. CDR3 in DNA: TGTGCCAGCCCCCGGGACAGGGGAAGACAGGTCCTAGGGGGTGAGCAGTTCTTC. Protein product: CASPRDRGRQVLGGEQFF.

J is TRBJ2-3 and V is TRBV7-2; the D gene could be TRBD1 or TRBD2 (5 bases each). Trimming took 5 bases from V and 5 from J, leaving 17 bases between them. Germline V gene data show CDR1 as SGHTA and CDR2 as FQGNSA. The CDR3 is 15 amino acids. The DNA for the CDR3 is TGTGCCAGCAGCACAGGCATGGGACGGATAGATACGCAGTATTTT. Protein: CASSTGMGRIDTQYF.

V usage is TRBV9 and J usage is TRBJ2-6; TRBD1 matches 8 bases. The CDR3 is 19 amino acids. CDR1 and CDR2 from the germline V gene are SGDLS and YYNGEE. J was trimmed by 1 base and V by 0 bases; bases with no gene match: 9. The CDR3, as DNA: TGTGCCAGCAGCGTAGGGGTCAGACAGGGGATATCTGGGGCCAACGTCCTGACTTTC. Translation: CASSVGVRQGISGANVLTF.

CDR3 sequence reads: CASSIGRAYEQYF. CDR3 DNA: TGTGCCAGCAGTATTGGGAGGGCCTACGAGCAGTACTTC. This chain joins TRBV2 and TRBJ2-7, with TRBD2 matching 7 bases. The CDR3 is 13 amino acids. Germline V gene data show CDR1 as SNHLY and CDR2 as FYNNEI. Trimming took 5 bases from V and 2 from J; bases not matched to a gene: 3.

Concerning this clone itself: The same CDR3 also results from other DNA sequences found in this sample. This chain uses TRBV7-2 with TRBJ1-5; no clear D. V dropped 5 bases and J dropped 3 bases, with 11 bases sitting between them. The germline V gene encodes CDR1 SGHTA and CDR2 FQGNSA. This CDR3 comprises 14 residues. The chain's CDR3 is CASSPTVFNQPQHF. Written as DNA, the CDR3 is TGTGCCAGCAGCCCGACGGTTTTCAATCAGCCCCAGCATTTT.

Regarding this clone: Other DNA variants within this sample encode the same CDR3. The chain uses TRBV6-5 and TRBJ2-1, with no clear D. Germline CDR1 reads MNHEY; CDR2 reads SVGAGI. The CDR3 runs 15 residues. Trimming took 2 bases from V and 1 from J, leaving 9 bases between them. CDR3 DNA sequence: TGTGCCAGCAGTTACCTCAGGAGTTCCTACAATGAGCAGTTCTTC. Protein sequence: CASSYLRSSYNEQFF.

This chain links TRBV15 with TRBJ1-1; D unresolved. CDR1 is LNHNV, CDR2 YYDKDF, per germline (reference sequence). The CDR3 is made up of 12 amino acids. V lost 3 bases and J 10 bases, leaving 12 bases between the germline ends. This CDR3 reads CATSSGQPAAFF. CDR3 coding DNA: TGTGCCACCAGCAGTGGGCAGCCTGCAGCTTTCTTT.

In regard to this clone: This sample includes further DNA sequences coding for the same CDR3. This sequence joins TRBV19 and TRBJ2-5; D is unresolved. Trimming took 3 bases from V and 5 from J, leaving 7 bases between them. Germline CDR1 is LNHDA and CDR2 is SQIVND (reference sequence). The CDR3 spans 12 residues. CDR3 loop: CASSILGETQYF. Written as DNA, the CDR3 is TGTGCCAGTAGTATTCTCGGGGAGACCCAGTACTTC.

This clone was seen only once. Here the CDR3 reads CASSLPGLAGLYEQYF. The CDR3 coding sequence is TGTGCCAGCAGCTTACCCGGACTAGCGGGCCTCTACGAGCAGTACTTC. V and J are TRBV4-2 and TRBJ2-7, with 11 bases fitting TRBD2. The length of the CDR3 is 16 residues. Germline-derived CDR1 and CDR2 are LGHNA and YNFKEQ. V shed 5 bases and J 3 bases; nucleotides not matched to a gene: 9.

This chain links TRBV28 with TRBJ1-2, with TRBD1 identical over 8 bases. There are 15 residues in the CDR3. Trimming removed 8 bases from V and 7 bases from J; junction bases left unmatched: 15. The germline gives CDR1 MDHEN, CDR2 SYDVKM. The CDR3 nucleotides read TGTGCCAGCCGGGGGTCGGACAGGGTATTCTCTGGCTACACCTTC. It yields the protein CASRGSDRVFSGYTF.

The gene calls are TRBV9 and TRBJ1-1; maybe TRBD1 (6 bases). The CDR3 has 14 amino acids. Trimming stripped 3 bases from V and 6 bases from J, with 15 bases between. Germline V lookup: CDR1 SGDLS, CDR2 YYNGEE. As DNA, the CDR3 is TGTGCCAGCAGCGCCCATCCAGGGGTTGCTGAAGCTTTCTTT. Its protein is CASSAHPGVAEAFF.

V usage is TRBV7-2 and J usage is TRBJ1-2; 7 bases align to TRBD1. The trim removed 4 bases at V and 8 bases at J, leaving 13 bases unmatched. The germline gives CDR1 SGHTA, CDR2 FQGNSA. The CDR3 is 15 residues long. The CDR3 DNA sequence: TGTGCCAGCAGCTCAACCCAAGAAGGGGACAGCGGCTACACCTTC. The encoded protein is CASSSTQEGDSGYTF.

This sequence joins TRBV30 and TRBJ2-3; D gene uncertain. CDR1 GTSNPN and CDR2 SVGIG come from the germline V gene (reference sequence). The germline V and J ends were trimmed by 5 bases and 3 bases, with 3 bases remaining between them. The CDR3 extends over 10 amino acids. Written as DNA, the CDR3 is TGTGCCTGGGGAACAGATACGCAGTATTTT. Translated, it gives CAWGTDTQYF.

J is TRBJ1-1 and V is TRBV9, with unresolved D. The V end lost 0 bases, the J end lost 2 bases, and 11 bases lay between the germline ends. CDR1 and CDR2 (germline): SGDLS, YYNGEE. The CDR3 covers 15 residues. The CDR3 is CASSVATDYNTEAFF. The CDR3 DNA reads TGTGCCAGCAGCGTAGCTACGGACTATAACACTGAAGCTTTCTTT.

The rearrangement links TRBV19 to TRBJ1-4, with a tentative D call TRBD1 (5 bases). The CDR3 extends over 13 amino acids. The germline gives CDR1 LNHDA, CDR2 SQIVND (reference sequence). V shed 4 bases and J shed 8 bases, with 11 bases lying between them. CDR3 DNA: TGTGCCAGTAGTACCTCAGGGAGGGAAAAACTGTTTTTT. This gives the protein CASSTSGREKLFF. The entire variable domain, with the rest obtained from reference TRBV19 and TRBJ1-4, is as follows: DGGITQSPKYLFRKEGQNVTLSCEQNLNHDAMYWYRQDPGQGLRLIYYSQIVNDFQKGDIAEGYSVSREKKESFPLTVTSAQKNPTAFYLCASSTSGREKLFFGSGTQLSVL.

The chain carries TRBV6-1 and TRBJ2-7, with D possibly being TRBD2 (6 bases). The CDR3 length is 14 residues. V lost 4 bases to trimming and J lost 1 base, with 11 bases between them. Germline V gene data show CDR1 as MNHNS and CDR2 as SASEGT. The CDR3 coding sequence is TGTGCCAGCAGTGTTTCGGGGAGGTCCTACGAGCAGTACTTC. As protein: CASSVSGRSYEQYF.

The gene calls are TRBV5-1 and TRBJ2-7; 7 bases map to TRBD2. Germline CDR1 reads SGHRS; CDR2 reads YFSETQ. This CDR3 spans 15 amino acids. The J segment lost 7 bases and the V segment lost 0 bases, leaving 10 bases of the junction unmatched. As DNA, the CDR3 is TGCGCCAGCAGCTTGGGAGCGGGACCGACCGGGGAGCAGTACTTC. This gives the protein CASSLGAGPTGEQYF.

This clone has just a few counts. The CDR3 spells CASSLRIGGVDEQFF. DNA for the CDR3: TGTGCCAGCAGCTTGAGAATTGGGGGAGTGGATGAGCAGTTCTTC. V is TRBV5-4 and J is TRBJ2-1; either TRBD1 or TRBD2 may fit D (5 bases each). Trimming stripped 1 base from V and 8 bases from J, with 16 bases between. The CDR3 runs to 15 residues. CDR1 and CDR2 (germline): SGHNT, YYREEE (reference sequence).